This is a list of T cell receptor beta chains from one sample in a study of sequential checkpoint blockade in melanoma. The protocol was immunoSEQ multiplex PCR, while the TCRdb copy is restricted to in-frame clones and leaves out a portion. This sample has over 8,000 clones; roughly 73% occur once, and the top ten carry about 12%. The input for sequencing was CD8+ T cells sorted from blood (inferred from file names), taken from a patient given nivolumab and ipilimumab in sequence. Source of these receptors: a human donor with melanoma. Each CDR3 is given with its conserved first and last residue. A D gene is named only where the DNA matches it firmly. Rows give clone size only sometimes, using once, few, many, or a class for an expanded clone.

>TRBJ2-2|TRBV5-6|TRBD2|-
TGTGCCAGCAGCTGGGGACTAGCGGAAAACACCGGGGAGCTGTTTTTT
CASSWGLAENTGELFF
>TRBJ2-5|TRBV27|TRBD2|-
TGTGCCAGCAGTTTATACGCTAGCGGGAGGGGAGAGACCCAGTACTTC
CASSLYASGRGETQYF
>TRBJ1-5|TRBV7-9|TRBD1|-
TGTGCCAGCAGCGGGGGACAGGGGGGAATTCAGCCCCAGCATTTT
CASSGGQGGIQPQHF
>TRBJ1-2|TRBV28|TRBD1|few
TGTGCCAGCAGTTTATTAGCAGGGGGCAACTATGGCTACACCTTC
CASSLLAGGNYGYTF
>TRBJ2-7|TRBV6-5|TRBD1|-
TGTGCCAGCAGTTACTCGGGGCAGGGGGACGAGCAGTACTTC
CASSYSGQGDEQYF
>TRBJ1-3|TRBV28|TRBD1|-
TGTGCCAGCGGGGACAGCTTCAACTCTGGAAACACCATATATTTT
CASGDSFNSGNTIYF
>TRBJ1-5|TRBV6-6|-|-
TGTGCCAGCACCCCGGACAGTAGCAATCAGCCCCAGCATTTT
CASTPDSSNQPQHF
>TRBJ2-1|TRBV5-6|-|-
TGTGCCAGCACCCTGACGAGGCCAATTAATGAGCAGTTCTTC
CASTLTRPINEQFF
>TRBJ1-1|TRBV28|-|few
TGTGCCAGCAGTTTAACAGACCAGAACACTGAAGCTTTCTTT
CASSLTDQNTEAFF
>TRBJ2-1|TRBV7-3|-|-
TGTGCCAGCAGCGCTCCTTTTAGCGATGAGCAGTTCTTC
CASSAPFSDEQFF
>TRBJ1-2|TRBV9|-|medium-sized
TGTGCCAGCAGCGGCTACCCCCACGGGAGCTATGGCTACACCTTC
CASSGYPHGSYGYTF
>TRBJ2-7|TRBV28|-|-
TGTGCCAGCAGTTTATACGGGAGTGCCTACGAGCAGTACTTC
CASSLYGSAYEQYF
>TRBJ1-1|TRBV27|TRBD1|-
TGTGCCAGCAGCATCGGACCCGGGACAGGGTTTAACACTGAAGCTTTCTTT
CASSIGPGTGFNTEAFF
>TRBJ2-1|TRBV27|-|once
TGTGCCAGCAGTCCTAGAGGGGGAAATGAGCAGTTCTTC
CASSPRGGNEQFF
>TRBJ2-1|TRBV7-9|TRBD2|-
TGTGCCAGCAGCTTATCGCCTGGGACTAACCCATTTGAGCAGTTCTTC
CASSLSPGTNPFEQFF
>TRBJ2-1|TRBV21-1|-|-
TGTGCCAGCAGCAAAGTAAGTAGCGGGGTCAATGAGCAGTTCTTC
CASSKVSSGVNEQFF
>TRBJ1-5|TRBV7-9|-|-
TGTGCCAGCAGTCCCGGACAGTATAGCAATCAGCCCCAGCATTTT
CASSPGQYSNQPQHF
>TRBJ2-7|TRBV19|TRBD2|-
TGTGCCAGTAGTATAGGAGCGGGAGGTATCTACGAGCAGTACTTC
CASSIGAGGIYEQYF
>TRBJ2-1|TRBV29-1|TRBD1|-
TGCAGCGTTGAAAAAGACAGGGTAATATTCAATGAGCAGTTCTTC
CSVEKDRVIFNEQFF
>TRBJ2-7|TRBV5-1|-|once
TGCGCCAGCAGCTTCGGGGGAGGATACGAGCAGTACTTC
CASSFGGGYEQYF
>TRBJ2-7|TRBV11-2|TRBD1|-
TGTGCCAGCAGCTGGACAGGCTACGAGCAGTACTTC
CASSWTGYEQYF
>TRBJ2-2|TRBV7-6|-|-
TGTGCCAGCAGGAGGCCGAACACCGGGGAGCTGTTTTTT
CASRRPNTGELFF
>TRBJ2-7|TRBV25-1|-|-
TGTGCCAGCAGTGAGGAGACCGACGAGCAGTACTTC
CASSEETDEQYF
>TRBJ2-1|TRBV2|-|-
TGTGCCAGCAGTGACCCCAATGGGGAGCGGGCTGCCTACAATGAGCAGTTCTTC
CASSDPNGERAAYNEQFF
>TRBJ2-7|TRBV25-1|TRBD1|-
TGTGCCAGCTGTAGCGGGACAGGGGAGCCTTACGAGCAGTACTTC
CASCSGTGEPYEQYF
>TRBJ1-1|TRBV19|-|-
TGTGCCTCCCGGGCGGCGGGGGCCACTGAAGCTTTCTTT
CASRAAGATEAFF
>TRBJ2-1|TRBV7-8|-|-
TGTGCCAGCAGCTTAGGGACAGTAAATGAGCAGTTCTTC
CASSLGTVNEQFF
>TRBJ2-1|TRBV6-5|TRBD2|-
TGTGCCAGCAGTTACATGTCTAGCGGTTACAATGAGCAGTTCTTC
CASSYMSSGYNEQFF
>TRBJ2-5|TRBV9|TRBD1|-
TGTGCCAGCAGCGATACAGGGGGGTCAGAGACCCAGTACTTC
CASSDTGGSETQYF
>TRBJ2-7|TRBV15|-|-
TGTGCCACCAGTCGGACTACAAACTCCTACGAGCAGTACTTC
CATSRTTNSYEQYF
>TRBJ1-5|TRBV5-6|-|-
TGTGCCAGCAGCTTGTATGCGACAGCGAGACAGCCCCAGCATTTT
CASSLYATARQPQHF
>TRBJ2-7|TRBV13|-|once
TGTGCCAGCAGCGGCCTCGAGGGTTACGAGCAGTACTTC
CASSGLEGYEQYF
>TRBJ2-7|TRBV11-1|-|few
TGTGCCAGCAGCCAGGTCGGGAGCTCCTACGAGCAGTACTTC
CASSQVGSSYEQYF
>TRBJ1-5|TRBV28|-|-
TGTGCCAGCAGTTTCATCAATCAGCCCCAGCATTTT
CASSFINQPQHF
>TRBJ1-5|TRBV10-2|-|medium-sized
TGCGCCACCTCGGGGGAACAGACCGGTAGCGATCAGCCCCAGCATTTT
CATSGEQTGSDQPQHF
>TRBJ1-1|TRBV19|TRBD1|-
TGTGCCAGCGGGACAGGGTTTTTTGGGGAAGCTTTCTTT
CASGTGFFGEAFF